This T cell receptor (beta chain) derives from a study of vaccination effects on CD4 cells after COVID-19. Profiled with immunoSEQ multiplex PCR; TCRdb holds only in-frame clones, not every one. This table has some 22,000 clones, 70% to 75% appearing once. CDR3 length equals 14 residues. Trimming pared 0 bases from V and 2 bases from J, leaving 7 bases between. Germline V gene data show CDR1 as KGHSH and CDR2 as LQKENI. Sequencing in the ViraFEST assay came after antigen-specific CD4+ T cells had been expanded with viral peptide pools, which were used to stimulate PBMC. With 9 to 11 days of culture completed, CD4+ T cells were isolated. All vaccine recipients tested negative for nucleocapsid antibodies and had never contracted SARS-CoV-2 infection. IL-2 medium took the place of half the medium on both days 3 and 7. On this clone: The target antigen is unknown.

This receptor was identified in a human donor who received a COVID-19 vaccine. Material: CD4+ T cells from PBMCs cultured with SARS-CoV-2 spike peptides, obtained before COVID-19 vaccination. The chain couples TRBV18 to TRBJ1-1; D is undetermined. CDR3 coding DNA: TGTGCCAGCTCACCACCGGGCGGCAACACTGAAGCTTTCTTT. It codes for CASSPPGGNTEAFF.